This T cell receptor (beta chain) was identified in a study of OX40 agonist ivuxolimab in advanced cancers. Study in general: An anti-OX40 (CD134) antibody with agonistic activity, ivuxolimab, was administered to patients. The group had a mean age of around 64 years, ranged from 23 to 79, and was just under 85% male. Study-level findings and limits: Some of the nonresponding patients also showed low levels of normalized T-cell clonal expansion.

Repertoires were generated with immunoSEQ multiplex PCR, while TCRdb's copy carries only in-frame clones and drops some. The data hold some 100,000 clones, with roughly 84% observed a single time. This clone was detected once. Its antigen is unidentified. The CDR3 totals 14 residues. V shed 5 bases and J 8 bases; nucleotides not matched to a gene: 6. Per germline, CDR1 SGHAT and CDR2 FQNNGV. The rearrangement uses TRBV11-2 and TRBJ2-1; 10 bases line up with TRBD1. The material sequenced was CD4+ or CD8+ T cells sorted from blood, taken in a trial of the OX40 agonist ivuxolimab. This clonotype was obtained from an adult with an advanced solid tumor such as melanoma, head and neck, liver or kidney cancer. CDR3 nucleotides: TGTGCCAGCAGCCCCCGGACAGGGGGGCATGAGCAGTTCTTC. Translated, it gives CASSPRTGGHEQFF.